This note documents a single T cell receptor (beta chain) sequence. This clonotype was detected ten times or more. Its antigen target is currently unknown. No quality values exist for individual bases; no much larger clone is one base distant. Sequencing was carried out with an Illumina HiSeq 2500. Quantitative 5'-RACE with molecular barcodes was the method used to prepare the TCR beta libraries. On the authors' methods: Disease-linked TCR variants were identified with a new computational method built on a probabilistic model of VDJ rearrangement. Starting from the raw public reads, TCRdb applied fastp trimming at Q25, assembled clones with MiXCR and retained in-frame beta chains. Under each unique CDR3 protein, matching rows form one entry showing the most common genes and DNA. None of the V and J calls come from the authors' own analysis; TCRdb made them. Counted in this sample were about 210,000 distinct CDR3 sequences; around 6.6% of them appeared once. Approximately 15% of the sample comes from the top ten.

V loses 4 bases of germline sequence and J loses 5 bases, and the interval between the two ends is 9 bases. CDR1 is given as MDHEN and CDR2 as SYDVKM, both from the germline V gene. Including cysteine and phenylalanine, the CDR3 has 13 amino acids. The CDR3 DNA has 39 bases and is translated from base 1. This sample was included in a study of CD8 T cells in ankylosing spondylitis (dated by TCRdb to about 2017). Context from the whole study: The study set out to find disease-linked TCR variants by profiling T cell receptor beta repertoires in ankylosing spondylitis patients and healthy donors. The full study cohort was made up of approximately 27 ankylosing spondylitis patients and 108 healthy donors. Peripheral blood was sampled, and synovial fluid was also collected from ankylosing spondylitis patients.

Summary of the overall study and its limitations: According to the report, matched synovial fluid samples from ankylosing spondylitis patients were significantly enriched for the disease-linked clones. Blood from ankylosing spondylitis patients appeared to be characterized by a TCR beta motif made up of several highly homologous amino acid variants. The disease-linked clones showed a CD8+ phenotype and occurred at relatively low frequencies in peripheral blood. Some motif variants had previously been reported in the synovial fluid and blood of reactive arthritis patients, which suggests shared mechanisms of disease initiation.

The sequence joins TRBV28 to TRBJ2-1; the D gene cannot be resolved reliably. The sample taken for sequencing was blood, either unsorted or a sorted T cell fraction (not recorded which). This TCR derives from a male donor with ankylosing spondylitis. The encoded CDR3 is CASSSTYNNEQFF. The bases read TGTGCCAGCAGTTCTACCTACAACAATGAGCAGTTCTTC.